These 10 T cell receptor beta chains originate from one sample sequenced in a study of cytomegalovirus exposure and HLA in healthy donors. Use of 60 Vbeta and 13 Jbeta primers characterized the PCR. Sequenced by immunoSEQ multiplex PCR; TCRdb stores in-frame clones only, minus some. The sample lists about 190,000 clones; about 82% were seen once. Sequences were obtained from PBMCs. Receptor source: a male donor in good health and CMV-seronegative.

This clone was seen a handful of times. The chain has TRBV5-1 and TRBJ2-5, with 8 nucleotides matching TRBD2. The germline V gene encodes CDR1 SGHRS and CDR2 YFSETQ. CDR3 size: 15 residues. V trimming: 7 bases; J trimming: 4 bases; junction bases outside the gene matches: 12. DNA for the CDR3: TGCGCCAGCTACCGGGGGCTAGCGGGCCTAGAGACCCAGTACTTC. Amino acid sequence: CASYRGLAGLETQYF.

The chain recombines TRBV19 with TRBJ2-7; 8 bases align to TRBD1. Per the germline V gene, CDR1 is LNHDA and CDR2 is SQIVND (reference sequence). The CDR3 extends over 15 amino acids. V lost 0 bases to trimming and J lost 5 bases; unmatched junction nucleotides: 6. CDR3 nucleotide sequence: TGTGCCAGTAGTATAGAAGGGACAGGAGCCAACGAGCAGTACTTC. As protein: CASSIEGTGANEQYF.

This chain connects TRBV11-2 to TRBJ2-1, with 8 bases that match TRBD1. The CDR3 runs 15 residues. Trimming removed 5 bases from V and 7 bases from J; junction bases left unmatched: 10. In germline, CDR1 is SGHAT, CDR2 FQNNGV. CDR3 DNA sequence: TGTGCCAGCAGCGCCGGGGACAGGTTAAAGAATGAGCAGTTCTTC. Translation gives CASSAGDRLKNEQFF.

The chain couples TRBV6-6 to TRBJ1-2; D not certain. Germline CDR1 is MNHNY and CDR2 is SVGAGI (reference sequence). With 7 bases removed from V and 6 bases from J, the gap between germline ends came to 15 bases. This CDR3 contains 13 residues. CDR3 nucleotide sequence: TGTGCCAGCACCAGGACCGGGGAGGATGGCTACACCTTC. It specifies CASTRTGEDGYTF.

This chain uses TRBV5-1 with TRBJ2-2; D unresolved. Germline CDR1 reads SGHRS; CDR2 reads YFSETQ. The V and J ends lost 4 bases and 6 bases respectively, with 7 bases between them. The CDR3 is 12 amino acids. The DNA for the CDR3 is TGCGCCAGCAGCCTACCGCCCGGGGAGCTGTTTTTT. Its translation is CASSLPPGELFF.

The V call is TRBV27, the J call TRBJ2-5, with 8 bases matching TRBD2. Losses at the gene ends were 6 bases for V and 7 bases for J; bases not matched to a gene: 16. The germline V gene has CDR1 MNHEY and CDR2 SMNVEV (reference sequence). This CDR3 comprises 16 residues. The CDR3 DNA reads TGTGCCAGCAGCATGCTTAGCGGGATATCGTTAGGGACCCAGTACTTC. It codes for CASSMLSGISLGTQYF.

Details on this clone: Other DNA sequences in this sample translate to the same CDR3. CDR3: CAIRPGQGTDTQYF. In DNA, the CDR3 is TGTGCCATCAGGCCTGGACAGGGCACAGATACGCAGTATTTT. The V and J genes are TRBV10-3 and TRBJ2-3, with TRBD1 matching 7 bases. This CDR3 has 14 amino acids. J gave up 1 base and V 6 bases, and 4 bases lay outside the gene matches. CDR1 ENHRY and CDR2 SYGVKD come from the germline V gene.

V gene TRBV7-2 combines with J gene TRBJ2-1; 7 bases fit TRBD1. The CDR3 is 15 amino acids. Germline V gene data show CDR1 as SGHTA and CDR2 as FQGNSA. V dropped 5 bases and J dropped 4; count of bases not matched to a gene: 8. The CDR3 spells CASSNRGPGYNEQFF. CDR3 coding DNA: TGTGCCAGCAGCAACAGGGGCCCGGGGTACAATGAGCAGTTCTTC.

V and J are TRBV11-3 and TRBJ1-1; tentative D call: TRBD1 (5 bases). Germline V lookup: CDR1 SGHNT, CDR2 YENEEA. The CDR3 spans 13 residues. V was trimmed by 2 bases and J by 8 bases, leaving 12 bases between them. The CDR3 is CASSLSQGTEAFF. CDR3 nucleotides: TGTGCCAGCAGCTTATCTCAGGGAACCGAAGCTTTCTTT.

J is TRBJ2-7 and V is TRBV28; 8 bases match TRBD1. The CDR3 is 14 amino acids. Germline V gene data show CDR1 as MDHEN and CDR2 as SYDVKM. After removal of 6 bases from V and 4 bases from J, the junction contained 8 bases not matched to a gene. The DNA of the CDR3 is TGTGCCAGCAGGGGGCGGACAGGGTCATACGAGCAGTACTTC. It translates to CASRGRTGSYEQYF.